The source of this T cell receptor (beta chain) is a study of early T cells in non-severe SARS-CoV-2 infection. Whole-study context: Whole-blood bulk RNA, unsorted, was sequenced, and chains were unpaired.

This clonotype was picked up a small number of times. The germline V and J ends were trimmed by 4 bases and 7 bases, with 13 bases remaining between them. This CDR3 comprises 13 residues. Germline CDR1 is SGHTA and CDR2 is FQGNSA. Molecules of cDNA were individually given unique molecular identifiers that were attached to them. TCRdb fed the 5' RACE reads into MiXCR, producing one record per CDR3 protein. The sample holds about 77,000 distinct CDR3 sequences, more than 7.5% seen once. The source material was whole blood. The sequence derives from an adult who was a healthcare worker with PCR-confirmed SARS-CoV-2 infection or an uninfected control (not recorded which). This sequence joins TRBV7-2 and TRBJ1-2; maybe TRBD1 (5 bases). As DNA, the CDR3 is TGTGCCAGCAGCTCGAATTCAGGGCCTGGCTACACCTTC. Translating gives CASSSNSGPGYTF. The full variable domain, rest sourced from reference TRBV7-2 and TRBJ1-2, is GAGVSQSPSNKVTEKGKDVELRCDPISGHTALYWYRQSLGQGLEFLIYFQGNSAPDKSGLPSDRFSAERTGGSVSTLTIQRTQQEDSAVYLCASSSNSGPGYTFGSGTRLTVV.